One and the same sample provided the 19 T cell receptor beta chains below, sequenced in a study of beta chain features in type 1 diabetes. What was sequenced were expressed TCRB transcripts, since all of the isolated RNA had been reverse transcribed. Profiled with immunoSEQ multiplex PCR; TCRdb holds only in-frame clones, not every one. Counted here are around 250,000 clones, roughly 70% occurring once; the ten biggest clones make up around 0.05%. The specimen sequenced was naive CD4+ T cells from blood. The receptor set was obtained from a man aged 25-45 years in good health.

V is TRBV20-1 and J is TRBJ2-5; no definite D call. Between the trimmed V and J ends, which lost 3 bases and 1 base, there was a span of 3 bases. Germline lookup yields CDR1 DFQATT and CDR2 SNEGSKA (reference sequence). CDR3 size: 11 residues. The CDR3 reads CSASLQETQYF. The DNA for the CDR3 is TGCAGTGCTAGTCTCCAAGAGACCCAGTACTTC.

The rearrangement uses TRBV13 and TRBJ2-5; D call uncertain. The CDR3 totals 14 residues. V lost 3 bases, J lost 4 bases, and 12 bases lay in between. The germline gives CDR1 PRHDT, CDR2 FYEKMQ (reference sequence). This chain's CDR3 is CASSFQVMAETQYF. The CDR3 DNA follows: TGTGCCAGCAGCTTCCAGGTGATGGCAGAGACCCAGTACTTC.

Only one count was recorded for this clone. The CDR3, as DNA: TGCAGCGTGGGGACAGGGGGCGTCACTGAAGCTTTCTTT. Its translation is CSVGTGGVTEAFF. The V call is TRBV29-1, the J call TRBJ1-1, with 12 positions matching TRBD1. V lost 6 bases to trimming and J lost 4 bases; unmatched junction nucleotides: 3. The CDR3 sequence is 13 residues long. Germline-derived CDR1 and CDR2 are SQVTM and ANQGSEA.

CDR3 DNA sequence: TGTGCCAGCAGGGCCGGGACTAGCCACAATGAGCAGTTCTTC. This sequence encodes CASRAGTSHNEQFF. J is TRBJ2-1 and V is TRBV2; 9 bases are shared with TRBD2. Germline CDR1 reads SNHLY; CDR2 reads FYNNEI. V gave up 6 bases and J gave up 5 bases; unmatched junction bases: 5. The CDR3 is 14 amino acids. Full variable domain (remainder filled in from reference TRBV2 and TRBJ2-1): EPEVTQTPSHQVTQMGQEVILRCVPISNHLYFYWYRQILGQKVEFLVSFYNNEISEKSEIFDDQFSVERPDGSNFTLKIRSTKLEDSAMYFCASRAGTSHNEQFFGPGTRLTVL.

J is TRBJ2-3 and V is TRBV7-9; 11 bases align to TRBD2. Per the germline V gene, CDR1 is SEHNR and CDR2 is FQNEAQ (reference sequence). This CDR3 spans 15 amino acids. V gave up 4 bases and J gave up 1 base; unmatched junction bases: 1. CDR3 sequence (DNA): TGTGCCAGCAGCTCGGGACTAGCGGGCACAGATACGCAGTATTTT. The encoded protein is CASSSGLAGTDTQYF.

The V gene is TRBV15, the J gene TRBJ2-1, with a possible D match to TRBD2 (5 bases). The germline gives CDR1 LNHNV, CDR2 YYDKDF (reference sequence). Trimming removed 0 bases at V and 0 bases at J, with 9 bases between. This CDR3 spans 16 amino acids. Here the CDR3 DNA reads TGTGCCACCAGCAGAGATAAAGGGAGCTCCTACAATGAGCAGTTCTTC. As protein: CATSRDKGSSYNEQFF.

J is TRBJ2-3 and V is TRBV5-4; D possibly corresponds to TRBD1 (5 bases). The germline V gene encodes CDR1 SGHNT and CDR2 YYREEE (reference sequence). The length of the CDR3 is 14 residues. Trimming removed 4 bases from V and 2 bases from J, with 11 bases in between. For the CDR3, the DNA is TGTGCCAGCAGCAAGGACACGTTCACAGATACGCAGTATTTT. Encoded protein: CASSKDTFTDTQYF.

Here the CDR3 reads CASSSPNTGELFF. As DNA, the CDR3 is TGTGCCAGCAGCTCTCCTAACACCGGGGAGCTGTTTTTT. V is TRBV7-2 and J is TRBJ2-2; D gene uncertain. CDR3 length: 13 residues. Germline CDR1 SGHTA, CDR2 FQGNSA. Trimming took 4 bases from V and 2 from J, leaving 5 bases between them.

The chain uses TRBV29-1 and TRBJ2-5; D is unresolved. The CDR3 length is 12 residues. Germline CDR1 and CDR2: SQVTM and ANQGSEA. With 5 bases removed from V and 3 bases from J, the gap between germline ends came to 10 bases. This CDR3 is CSVWGGEETQYF. The CDR3 DNA is TGCAGCGTTTGGGGTGGGGAAGAGACCCAGTACTTC. Complete variable domain (other parts from reference TRBV29-1 and TRBJ2-5): SAVISQKPSRDICQRGTSLTIQCQVDSQVTMMFWYRQQPGQSLTLIATANQGSEATYESGFVIDKFPISRPNLTFSTLTVSNMSPEDSSIYLCSVWGGEETQYFGPGTRLLVL.

This chain joins TRBV2 and TRBJ1-6, with D possibly matching TRBD1 (5 bases). Trimming removed 6 bases at V and 7 bases at J, with 13 bases between. Germline V gene sequence: CDR1 SNHLY, CDR2 FYNNEI. The CDR3 consists of 14 residues. The CDR3 DNA reads as TGTGCCAGCAGCCACGGGACTGCAAATTCACCCCTCCACTTT. It translates to CASSHGTANSPLHF.

This chain connects TRBV15 to TRBJ2-3; possibly TRBD1 for D (5 bases). CDR3 size: 16 residues. CDR1 and CDR2 (germline): LNHNV, YYDKDF (reference sequence). The V gene lost 3 bases and the J gene lost 2 bases, with 15 bases spanning the gap. CDR3 protein: CATSSPGWGHTDTQYF. The CDR3, as DNA: TGTGCCACCAGCAGCCCGGGTTGGGGCCACACAGATACGCAGTATTTT.

This chain joins TRBV7-2 and TRBJ2-1, with a weak D call TRBD2 (6 bases). V lost 5 bases and J lost 4, with 21 bases in between. Germline CDR1 is SGHTA and CDR2 is FQGNSA. The CDR3 has 17 residues. This CDR3 reads CASSLGSGGGLYNEQFF. The CDR3 region has the DNA TGTGCCAGCAGCCTAGGGTCTGGGGGAGGACTTTACAATGAGCAGTTCTTC.

Remarks on this clone: The same CDR3 also results from other DNA sequences found in this sample. V usage is TRBV29-1 and J usage is TRBJ2-7; D unresolved. The CDR3 sequence is 11 residues long. V was trimmed by 6 bases and J by 0 bases, leaving 6 bases between them. In germline, CDR1 is SQVTM, CDR2 ANQGSEA. In nucleotides, the CDR3 is TGCAGCGTGAAAAGCTCCTACGAGCAGTACTTC. This gives the protein CSVKSSYEQYF.

The chain is built from TRBV30 and TRBJ2-1; the D is unclear. The ends were cut back, 2 bases at V and 5 bases at J, with 7 bases in the middle. Germline V gene sequence: CDR1 GTSNPN, CDR2 SVGIG (reference sequence). The CDR3 has 12 residues. CDR3 DNA: TGTGCCTGGAGTCCCAGAGACAATGAGCAGTTCTTC. This codes for CAWSPRDNEQFF.

A note on this clone: This CDR3 is also generated by other DNA sequences in the sample. The chain joins TRBV7-2 to TRBJ2-1; D gene uncertain. Germline loops: CDR1 SGHTA, CDR2 FQGNSA. The CDR3 is 15 amino acids. The V gene lost 1 base and the J gene lost 0 bases, with 7 bases spanning the gap. The DNA for the CDR3 is TGTGCCAGCAGCTTAGGGCTCGTCTCCTACAATGAGCAGTTCTTC. Its protein product is CASSLGLVSYNEQFF. The full variable domain, completed using reference TRBV7-2 and TRBJ2-1, is GAGVSQSPSNKVTEKGKDVELRCDPISGHTALYWYRQSLGQGLEFLIYFQGNSAPDKSGLPSDRFSAERTGGSVSTLTIQRTQQEDSAVYLCASSLGLVSYNEQFFGPGTRLTVL.

The chain joins TRBV30 to TRBJ1-1; possible D gene TRBD1, 5 bases. There are 11 residues in the CDR3. Per germline, CDR1 GTSNPN and CDR2 SVGIG (reference sequence). CDR3 sequence: CACDRAGEAFF. The CDR3 bases are TGTGCTTGTGACCGGGCAGGGGAAGCTTTCTTT.

V gene TRBV30 combines with J gene TRBJ2-4, with TRBD1 as a possible D gene (5 bases). Germline V CDR1 and CDR2: GTSNPN, SVGIG (reference sequence). V was trimmed by 2 bases and J by 11 bases, leaving 16 bases between them. The CDR3 contains 13 residues. CDR3 in DNA: TGTGCCTGGAGTATCCGGGCTGGGGCTTTTCAGTACTTC. Its protein is CAWSIRAGAFQYF.

This chain uses TRBV5-1 with TRBJ2-7; perhaps TRBD1 as D (6 bases). Germline values: CDR1 SGHRS, CDR2 YFSETQ. V was clipped by 4 bases and J by 3 bases, with 11 bases between them. The CDR3 length is 13 residues. CDR3 amino acids: CASSQGQNYEQYF. CDR3 sequence (DNA): TGCGCCAGCAGCCAGGGACAAAACTACGAGCAGTACTTC.

The gene calls are TRBV7-6 and TRBJ2-1, with 8 positions matching TRBD2. This CDR3 has 18 amino acids. The ends lost 1 base at V and 2 bases at J; junction bases unmatched: 10. Germline V CDR1 and CDR2: SGHVS, FNYEAQ. CDR3 nucleotide sequence: TGTGCCAGCAGCTTAGTCCTCCCCGGGACTAGGACCTACAATGAGCAGTTCTTC. This sequence encodes CASSLVLPGTRTYNEQFF.